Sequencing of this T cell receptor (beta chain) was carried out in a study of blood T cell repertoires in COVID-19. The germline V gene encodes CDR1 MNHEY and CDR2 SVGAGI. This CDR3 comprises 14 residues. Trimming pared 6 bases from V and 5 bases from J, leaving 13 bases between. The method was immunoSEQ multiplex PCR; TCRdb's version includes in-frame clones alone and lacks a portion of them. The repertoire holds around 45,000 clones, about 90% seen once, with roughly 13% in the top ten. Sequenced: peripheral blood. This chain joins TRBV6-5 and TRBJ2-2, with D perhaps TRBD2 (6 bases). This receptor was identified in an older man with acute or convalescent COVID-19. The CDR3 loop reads CASRASAGTGELFF. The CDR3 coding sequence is TGTGCCAGCAGAGCTTCTGCGGGGACCGGGGAGCTGTTTTTT.